This note documents a single T cell receptor (beta chain) sequence. Its antigen is undetermined. The sample originates from a study of T cell repertoires in cytomegalovirus infection. TCRdb processed the reads anew with MiXCR; each CDR3 protein has one entry. The table includes a few hundred thousand distinct CDR3 sequences, 40% detected once. The source is a human donor in good health (CMV status not recorded). Some clones in this sample may be carry-over from other donors' samples. The sequencing used cultured PBMCs, collected from culture after CMV antigen stimulation.

CDR3 in DNA: TGCAGTGCTAGAGATCGGGGGGCCGGTGAGACCCAGTACTTC. Translated: CSARDRGAGETQYF. The V and J genes are TRBV20-1 and TRBJ2-5; D possibly corresponds to TRBD2 (7 bases). V dropped 0 bases and J dropped 5 bases, with 13 bases sitting between them. The germline CDR1 and CDR2 sequences are DFQATT and SNEGSKA (reference sequence). This CDR3 comprises 14 residues.